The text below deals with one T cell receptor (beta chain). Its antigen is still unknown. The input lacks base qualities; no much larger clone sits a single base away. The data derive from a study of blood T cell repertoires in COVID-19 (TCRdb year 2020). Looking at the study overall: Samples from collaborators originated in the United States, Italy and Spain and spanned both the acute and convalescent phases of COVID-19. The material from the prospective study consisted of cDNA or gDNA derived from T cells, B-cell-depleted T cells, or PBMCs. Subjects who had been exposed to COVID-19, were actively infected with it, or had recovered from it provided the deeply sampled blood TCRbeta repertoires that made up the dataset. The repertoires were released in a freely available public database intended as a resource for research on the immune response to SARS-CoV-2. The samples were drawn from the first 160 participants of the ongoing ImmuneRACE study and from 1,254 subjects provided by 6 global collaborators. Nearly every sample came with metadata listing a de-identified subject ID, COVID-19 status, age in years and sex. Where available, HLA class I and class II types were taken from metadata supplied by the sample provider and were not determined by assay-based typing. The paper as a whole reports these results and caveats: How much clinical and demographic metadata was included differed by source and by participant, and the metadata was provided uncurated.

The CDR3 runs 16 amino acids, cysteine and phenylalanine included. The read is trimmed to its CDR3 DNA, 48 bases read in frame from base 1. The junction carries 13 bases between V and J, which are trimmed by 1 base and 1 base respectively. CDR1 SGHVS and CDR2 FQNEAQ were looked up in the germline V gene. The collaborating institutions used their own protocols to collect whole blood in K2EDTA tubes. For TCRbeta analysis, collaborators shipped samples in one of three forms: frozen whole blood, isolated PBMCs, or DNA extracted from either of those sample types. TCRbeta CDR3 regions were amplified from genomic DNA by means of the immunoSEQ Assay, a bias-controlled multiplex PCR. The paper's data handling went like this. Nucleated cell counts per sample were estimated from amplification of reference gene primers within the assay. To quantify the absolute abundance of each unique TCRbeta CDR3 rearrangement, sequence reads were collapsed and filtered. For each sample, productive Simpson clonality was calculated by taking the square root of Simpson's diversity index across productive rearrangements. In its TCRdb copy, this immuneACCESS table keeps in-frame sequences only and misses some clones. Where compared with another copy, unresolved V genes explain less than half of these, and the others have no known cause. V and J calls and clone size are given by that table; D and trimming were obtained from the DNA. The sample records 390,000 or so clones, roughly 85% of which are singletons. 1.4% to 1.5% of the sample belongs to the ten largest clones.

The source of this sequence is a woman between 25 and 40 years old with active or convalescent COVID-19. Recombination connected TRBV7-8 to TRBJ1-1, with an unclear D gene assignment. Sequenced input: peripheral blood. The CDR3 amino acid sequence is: CASSLGGQAGNTEAFF. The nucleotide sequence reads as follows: TGTGCCAGCAGCTTAGGAGGGCAGGCAGGGAACACTGAAGCTTTCTTT.